Below, one T cell receptor (beta chain) is given with its context. What it binds is not known. At one boundary the junction diverges from the germline segment, which might be a read error. Starting material of about 0.45 ug total RNA yielded TCR beta cDNA via a constant-region primer. Investigators got TCR beta libraries out of three nested multiplex PCR rounds, done with slightly modified ARM-PCR. With TRBV1-TRBV30 forward primers and a C-beta reverse primer, the first two PCR rounds were run for 10 to 11 cycles each. TCRdb called the multiplex PCR reads again in MiXCR, with one record for every CDR3 protein. The profile shows about 310,000 distinct CDR3 sequences, around three fifths of them singletons. RNA isolated from unsorted whole blood supplied the blood RNA, with germline DNA also extracted. This CDR3 comprises 15 residues. The data stem from a study of tumor-infiltrating lymphocytes in primary liver carcinoma.

Whole-study findings and limits: Tumor region pairs outstripped tumor-adjacent and tumor-blood pairs in overlap.

The sequenced material came from peripheral blood. The chain employs TRBV12-3 or TRBV12-4 and TRBJ2-3; D is ambiguous. This TCR came from a woman aged 30 to 39 with primary liver carcinoma and hepatitis B virus infection. CDR3 residues: CAGSLRTGNTDTQYF. CDR3 DNA sequence: TGTGCCGGCAGTTTACGGACGGGCAACACAGATACGCAGTATTTT.